The entry below gives a single T cell receptor (beta chain) sequence along with its context. Patients in Seattle were enrolled during active infection, then followed longitudinally. Per the original data handling: How many nucleated cells were present was estimated from reference gene primer amplification. Assay used: immunoSEQ multiplex PCR; TCRdb lists only in-frame clones, some missing. That table gives V, J and clone size, and the DNA gave D and trimming. The top ten clones hold around 7.4% of a sample with about 400,000 clones, 86% of them seen once. V trimming: 1 base; J trimming: 5 bases; junction bases outside the gene matches: 3. Germline assignment: CDR1 SGHTA and CDR2 FQGNSA. The CDR3 loop spans 14 amino acids. This entry comes from a study of blood T cell repertoires in COVID-19. For the study at large: Samples taken during acute and convalescent COVID-19 were collected in the United States, Italy and Spain.

Source material: peripheral blood. This clonotype originated in a woman in her sixties with COVID-19, enrolled during active disease. The rearrangement uses TRBV7-2 and TRBJ1-1; 8 nucleotides agree with TRBD1. The CDR3 loop is CASSLGTGMTEAFF. The CDR3 DNA is TGTGCCAGCAGCTTAGGGACAGGGATGACTGAAGCTTTCTTT.